A selection of T cell receptor beta chains follows, all from one sample in a study of T cells in Graves' hyperthyroidism and ophthalmopathy. One entry per CDR3 protein results from TCRdb running MiXCR on the multiplex PCR reads. Of approximately 150,000 distinct CDR3 sequences listed, about 9.4% were seen once; the top ten hold less than 25%. Sequenced input: blood. These receptors came from a woman between 18 and 30 years old with Graves' hyperthyroidism that later progressed to Graves' ophthalmopathy. Both conserved end residues are part of each CDR3. The order of the fields is clone size, V gene, D gene, J gene, CDR3 DNA, CDR3 protein. A D gene is named only where the DNA matches it firmly. The listing skips clone size in some rows; elsewhere it reads once, few, many or a size class.

size: many; V: TRBV7-9; D: .; J: TRBJ1-2; DNA: TGTGCCAGCAGCTTAGACGGTGGGCTCTATGGCTACACCTTC; CDR3: CASSLDGGLYGYTF
size: many; V: TRBV29-1; D: TRBD1; J: TRBJ2-7; DNA: TGCAGCGTTGCTGAGGACAGGGCCTACGAGCAGTACTTC; CDR3: CSVAEDRAYEQYF
size: few; V: TRBV9; D: .; J: TRBJ2-5; DNA: TGTGCCAGCAGCGTATTTCCAGGGGAAAGCCAAGAGACCCAGTACTTC; CDR3: CASSVFPGESQETQYF
size: few; V: TRBV4-2; D: .; J: TRBJ2-7; DNA: TGTGCCAGCAGCCATGCTGCAGGGTACAGCTCCTACGAGCAGTACTTC; CDR3: CASSHAAGYSSYEQYF
size: many; V: TRBV11-2; D: .; J: TRBJ1-6; DNA: TGTGCCAGCAGCTTATCCGCTTCCCCCCTCCACTTT; CDR3: CASSLSASPLHF
size: .; V: TRBV6-4; D: .; J: TRBJ1-2; DNA: TGTGCCAGCAGTGACAGGTTTGGTGGCTACACCTTC; CDR3: CASSDRFGGYTF
size: .; V: TRBV20-1; D: .; J: TRBJ1-2; DNA: TGCAGTGCTAGAGATGGAAGGGACGGGGGTAACTATGGCTACACCTTC; CDR3: CSARDGRDGGNYGYTF
size: .; V: TRBV27; D: .; J: TRBJ1-2; DNA: TGTGCCAGCAGTTTAAGGACCAGGTTTCGTCACTATGGCTACACCTTC; CDR3: CASSLRTRFRHYGYTF
size: many; V: TRBV4-2; D: .; J: TRBJ2-7; DNA: TGTGCCAGCAGCCAAGACGGCCCGGGGGACTACGAGCAGTACTTC; CDR3: CASSQDGPGDYEQYF
size: many; V: TRBV7-2; D: .; J: TRBJ2-1; DNA: TGTGCCAGCAGCCGCCCGGGGATAGGGGTGGGTGAGCAGTTCTTC; CDR3: CASSRPGIGVGEQFF
size: .; V: TRBV9; D: TRBD2; J: TRBJ2-1; DNA: TGTGCCAGCAGCGACGGGACTAGCGGGAATAATGAGCAGTTCTTC; CDR3: CASSDGTSGNNEQFF